These T cell receptor beta chains were read from a single sample in a study of T-cell memory formation after mild COVID-19. TCRdb reprocessed the 5' RACE reads with MiXCR, giving one entry per CDR3 protein. The sample yields 200,000 to 250,000 distinct CDR3 sequences, over 9.5% seen once. Sequences were obtained from PBMCs or a T cell subset sorted from them (not recorded which). The receptor source for this set is a man younger than 30 who had mild COVID-19 (a few samples of this study predate the infection). Cell type and time point are not known. Both conserved end residues are part of each CDR3. D genes are given only for firm matches. Not all rows give a size; the values are once, few, many and, for expanded clones, a class.

j_call | clone_size | d_call | v_call | cdr3_aa | cdr3_nt
TRBJ2-3 | few | . | TRBV9 | CASSPQLGWTDTQYF | TGTGCCAGCAGCCCTCAACTCGGGTGGACAGATACGCAGTATTTT
TRBJ2-1 | many | TRBD2 | TRBV5-1 | CASSPSSGATYNEQFF | TGCGCCAGCAGCCCGTCTAGCGGGGCTACCTACAATGAGCAGTTCTTC
TRBJ2-1 | many | . | TRBV25-1 | CASSVGHAPEQFF | TGTGCCAGCAGTGTAGGGCATGCCCCCGAGCAGTTCTTC
TRBJ1-1 | . | . | TRBV10-3 | CAISGPNTEAFF | TGTGCCATCAGTGGGCCGAACACTGAAGCTTTCTTT
TRBJ2-2 | few | . | TRBV30 | CAWMTGELFF | TGTGCCTGGATGACCGGGGAGCTGTTTTTT
TRBJ1-3 | . | . | TRBV7-2 | CASGRYSGNTIYF | TGTGCCAGCGGGCGTTACTCTGGAAACACCATATATTTT
TRBJ2-7 | . | . | TRBV7-2 | CASSFNPRTEQYF | TGTGCCAGCAGCTTCAATCCCCGGACGGAGCAGTACTTC
TRBJ2-3 | few | TRBD2 | TRBV3-1 | CASSPSASGGYTQYF | TGTGCCAGCAGCCCCTCGGCTAGCGGGGGGTATACGCAGTATTTT
TRBJ2-2 | . | TRBD2 | TRBV4-2 | CASSQVVAGNTGELFF | TGTGCCAGCAGCCAAGTAGTAGCGGGGAACACCGGGGAGCTGTTTTTT
TRBJ2-3 | . | . | TRBV6-5 | CASTQTSHTDTQYF | TGTGCCAGCACCCAAACCAGTCACACAGATACGCAGTATTTT
TRBJ1-1 | many | . | TRBV4-3 | CASSLSPEGRNTEAFF | TGCGCCAGCAGCCTGAGCCCAGAGGGTCGGAACACTGAAGCTTTCTTT
TRBJ2-4 | many | TRBD1 | TRBV5-1 | CASSFGQENIQYF | TGCGCCAGCAGCTTCGGACAGGAAAACATTCAGTACTTC
TRBJ2-7 | . | . | TRBV11-2 | CASKIYPYEQYF | TGTGCCAGCAAGATTTACCCCTACGAGCAGTACTTC
TRBJ2-1 | many | . | TRBV20-1 | CSAKEGGWAYNEQFF | TGCAGTGCAAAGGAGGGGGGCTGGGCCTACAATGAGCAGTTCTTC
TRBJ1-6 | few | TRBD1 | TRBV5-1 | CASSSETGGETLHF | TGCGCCAGCAGCTCGGAGACAGGGGGCGAGACCCTCCACTTT
TRBJ1-4 | many | . | TRBV4-2 | CASSQDRTPNNEKLFF | TGTGCCAGCAGCCAAGATCGGACTCCTAATAATGAAAAACTGTTTTTT
TRBJ1-2 | few | . | TRBV6-5 | CASSSRRNGYTF | TGTGCCAGCAGTTCACGACGGAATGGCTACACCTTC
TRBJ1-2 | few | . | TRBV6-6 | CASSFRTDGYTF | TGTGCCAGCAGTTTTCGGACAGATGGCTACACCTTC
TRBJ2-7 | . | TRBD1 | TRBV7-2 | CATATDRGPYEQYF | TGTGCCACCGCCACGGACAGGGGTCCCTACGAGCAGTACTTC
TRBJ2-1 | few | TRBD1 | TRBV11-3 | CASSQTGGTYNEQFF | TGTGCCAGCAGCCAAACAGGGGGCACATACAATGAGCAGTTCTTC
TRBJ1-1 | . | . | TRBV9 | CASSRERNTEAFF | TGTGCCAGCAGCCGGGAGAGAAACACTGAAGCTTTCTTT
TRBJ1-4 | many | . | TRBV29-1 | CSVIAEGNPKLFF | TGCAGCGTCATAGCCGAAGGGAATCCAAAACTGTTTTTT
TRBJ2-5 | few | TRBD2 | TRBV29-1 | CSVAYQSGGETQYF | TGCAGCGTTGCGTACCAAAGCGGGGGGGAGACCCAGTACTTC
TRBJ2-7 | . | . | TRBV3-1 | CASSQPAGAGEQYF | TGTGCCAGCAGCCAACCCGCAGGGGCGGGCGAGCAGTACTTC
TRBJ2-1 | . | TRBD2 | TRBV7-9 | CATHPPLSRGTNEQFF | TGTGCCACCCACCCCCCTCTATCGCGGGGGACCAATGAGCAGTTCTTC
TRBJ2-5 | few | . | TRBV5-4 | CASSLASGVRETQYF | TGTGCCAGCAGCTTGGCCTCGGGGGTTAGGGAGACCCAGTACTTC
TRBJ1-6 | . | . | TRBV20-1 | CSAPTPGTLHF | TGCAGTGCCCCAACACCGGGCACCCTCCACTTT
TRBJ1-2 | few | . | TRBV19 | CASRRGIGEGYGYTF | TGTGCCAGTAGAAGGGGCATTGGGGAAGGCTATGGCTACACCTTC
TRBJ1-5 | . | . | TRBV20-1 | CSARAGANNQPQHF | TGCAGTGCTAGAGCGGGGGCAAACAATCAGCCCCAGCATTTT
TRBJ1-1 | many | TRBD1 | TRBV5-1 | CASSIGTGETEAFF | TGCGCCAGCAGCATTGGGACAGGGGAAACTGAAGCTTTCTTT
TRBJ2-3 | . | . | TRBV24-1 | CATSEPHMADTQYF | TGTGCCACCAGTGAACCCCACATGGCAGATACGCAGTATTTT
TRBJ2-3 | few | . | TRBV12-3/TRBV12-4 | CASSPFEGSTDTQYF | TGTGCCAGCAGTCCTTTTGAGGGTAGCACAGATACGCAGTATTTT
TRBJ1-5 | few | . | TRBV5-1 | CASSLGAGQNQPQHF | TGCGCCAGCAGCTTGGGAGCAGGGCAAAATCAGCCCCAGCATTTT
TRBJ2-2 | . | . | TRBV11-2 | CASSPTRSGQPNTGELFF | TGTGCCAGCAGCCCCACCAGGTCCGGACAGCCGAACACCGGGGAGCTGTTTTTT
TRBJ2-7 | . | . | TRBV5-1 | CASSSRTPSYEQYF | TGCGCCAGCAGCTCTCGGACTCCTTCCTACGAGCAGTACTTC
TRBJ2-5 | . | . | TRBV7-2 | CASSQNRDQETQYF | TGTGCCAGCAGCCAAAACAGGGACCAAGAGACCCAGTACTTC
TRBJ1-1 | . | TRBD1 | TRBV4-1 | CASSQDGSGGATEAFF | TGCGCCAGCAGCCAAGATGGATCAGGGGGTGCGACTGAAGCTTTCTTT
TRBJ2-3 | few | . | TRBV7-3 | CASSYVQTTDTQYF | TGTGCCAGCAGCTACGTACAAACCACAGATACGCAGTATTTT